This is a list of T cell receptor beta chains from one sample in a study of blood T cell repertoires in COVID-19. Sequencing was performed with immunoSEQ multiplex PCR; in TCRdb, only in-frame clones are kept and a portion is missing. Of about 94,000 clones listed, roughly 80% were seen once; the top ten hold 6.3%. What was sequenced was peripheral blood. These receptor sequences come from a man in his sixties with acute or convalescent COVID-19. Each CDR3 is given with its conserved first and last residue. D genes are given only for firm matches. Clone size is given for some rows only: seen once, a few or many times, or a class if the clone is expanded.

CDR3 DNA	CDR3 protein	clone size	D gene	J gene	V gene
TGTGCCAGCAGTCGCAGGGCTGATGAGCAGTTCTTC	CASSRRADEQFF	NA	NA	TRBJ2-1	TRBV11-3
TGTGCCAGCAGCTTAGTATCTAATACCTACGAGCAGTACTTC	CASSLVSNTYEQYF	NA	NA	TRBJ2-7	TRBV7-2
TGTGCCAGCAGTGCCGGGACTAGCGGGGCCGCCGCCTACAATGAGCAGTTCTTC	CASSAGTSGAAAYNEQFF	NA	TRBD2	TRBJ2-1	TRBV6-1
TGCGCCAGCAGCCGGACAGGGGGCAATACAAACAATGAGCAGTTCTTC	CASSRTGGNTNNEQFF	NA	TRBD1	TRBJ2-1	TRBV5-1
TGTGCCAGCAGTGTCTGGACAGCACCTCAAGAGACCCAGTACTTC	CASSVWTAPQETQYF	NA	NA	TRBJ2-5	TRBV25-1
TGCAGCGACCAGGGGAACTATGGCTACACCTTC	CSDQGNYGYTF	NA	NA	TRBJ1-2	TRBV29-1
TGTGCCAGCAGCTTAGATCGAGGATCAGAGACCCAGTACTTC	CASSLDRGSETQYF	NA	NA	TRBJ2-5	TRBV11-3
TGTGCCAGCAGCTTGGACCGGGACAGGGGAGCTTTCTTT	CASSLDRDRGAFF	NA	TRBD1	TRBJ1-1	TRBV7-9
TGTGCCAGCAGCTTCCCCACAACAACAGGGGTGGGGTATGGCTACACCTTC	CASSFPTTTGVGYGYTF	once	TRBD1	TRBJ1-2	TRBV5-8
TGTGCCACCAGCAGGACGGGACAGGGGCGTTTCGGGCCCCAGCATTTT	CATSRTGQGRFGPQHF	once	TRBD1	TRBJ1-5	TRBV15